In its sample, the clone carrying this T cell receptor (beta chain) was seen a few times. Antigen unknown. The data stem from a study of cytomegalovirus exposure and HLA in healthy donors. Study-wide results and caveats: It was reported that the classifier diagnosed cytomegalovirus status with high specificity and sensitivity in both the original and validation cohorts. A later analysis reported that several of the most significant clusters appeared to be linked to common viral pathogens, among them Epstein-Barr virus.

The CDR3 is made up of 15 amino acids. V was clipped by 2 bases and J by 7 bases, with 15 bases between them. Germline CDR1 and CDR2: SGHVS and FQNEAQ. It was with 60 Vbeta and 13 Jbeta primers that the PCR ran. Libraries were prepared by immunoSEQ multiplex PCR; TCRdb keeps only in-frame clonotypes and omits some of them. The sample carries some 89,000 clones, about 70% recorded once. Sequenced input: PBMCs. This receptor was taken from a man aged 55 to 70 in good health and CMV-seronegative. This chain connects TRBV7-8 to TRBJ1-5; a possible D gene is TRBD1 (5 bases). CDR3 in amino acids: CASSLLQGISQPQHF. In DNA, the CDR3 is TGTGCCAGCAGCTTATTGCAGGGAATAAGCCAGCCCCAGCATTTT.